These T cell receptor beta chains were read from a single sample in a study of blood T cell repertoires in COVID-19. Profiled with immunoSEQ multiplex PCR; TCRdb holds only in-frame clones, not every one. The data hold approximately 140,000 clones, with 75% to 90% observed a single time. Input material: peripheral blood. The receptor source for this set is a man between 70 and 80 years old with acute or convalescent COVID-19. Each CDR3 is given with its conserved first and last residue. The D gene is left open where the match is weak. Size tells how often a clone was seen (once, few, many) or the class of an expanded clone, and some rows leave it out.

TRBV11-2	.	TRBJ2-2	.	CASSSYRGTGELFF
TRBV30	.	TRBJ2-1	.	CAWRAAYNEQFF
TRBV6-1	.	TRBJ1-1	.	CASSENTGFLMNTEAFF
TRBV2	.	TRBJ2-5	.	CASLGGDQETQYF
TRBV7-3	.	TRBJ2-1	.	CASSKEGQGNEQFF
TRBV20-1	.	TRBJ1-2	.	CSVPSNYGYTF
TRBV11-1	.	TRBJ2-5	TRBD1	CASSPPGQEQETQYF
TRBV19	.	TRBJ2-4	.	CASSIDRQDLAKNIQYF
TRBV18	.	TRBJ2-3	TRBD2	CASSPSWLAEGDTQYF
TRBV6-5	.	TRBJ1-2	.	CASIYRGVGYGYTF
TRBV2	once	TRBJ2-3	.	CASSVGDTQYF
TRBV19	.	TRBJ1-2	.	CASSIESGLSYGYTF
TRBV5-1	.	TRBJ2-1	.	CASSLTTGPHEQFF
TRBV9	.	TRBJ2-2	.	CASSVRDGELFF
TRBV28	.	TRBJ1-5	TRBD1	CASKDRLYSNQPQHF
TRBV7-2	.	TRBJ1-5	.	CASSLAGVNQPQHF
TRBV5-1	once	TRBJ2-5	TRBD1	CASRPGQGAQGTQYF
TRBV7-3	.	TRBJ2-3	.	CASSLTREDTQYF
TRBV5-5	.	TRBJ1-2	.	CASSTTGVYGYTF
TRBV27	.	TRBJ1-5	TRBD1	CASSTDRGSGQPQHF
TRBV6-5	.	TRBJ1-5	.	CASSLPGGNQPQHF
TRBV7-2	.	TRBJ1-1	.	CASSLRMEAFF
TRBV11-1	once	TRBJ2-7	.	CASKQGLAGDYEQYF
TRBV28	.	TRBJ2-2	.	CASSFPGPHTGELFF
TRBV2	.	TRBJ2-1	.	CASIPPTSYNEQFF
TRBV10-3	.	TRBJ2-7	TRBD2	CAISVREGPHEQYF
TRBV6-5	.	TRBJ1-1	TRBD1	CASLTWDRGDGEAFF
TRBV28	.	TRBJ1-4	.	CASKREVVWEKLFF
TRBV28	.	TRBJ2-7	TRBD2	CASSLPGLAIYEQYF
TRBV12-3/TRBV12-4	.	TRBJ2-7	.	CASSLDSYYEQYF
TRBV21-1	.	TRBJ2-7	.	CASSRRDAYEQYF
TRBV29-1	.	TRBJ2-5	.	CSVRLAEETQYF
TRBV3-1/TRBV3-2	.	TRBJ1-2	.	CASSQTVEGYGYTF
TRBV7-9	.	TRBJ1-1	TRBD1	CASSSLRYRGLGNTEAFF
TRBV29-1	.	TRBJ2-3	.	CSVVTSTDTQYF
TRBV5-1	.	TRBJ1-3	TRBD1	CASSLQQGGVSGNTIYF
TRBV7-6	.	TRBJ2-2	.	CASSLKQGPFGTGELFF
TRBV5-1	.	TRBJ1-1	TRBD1	CASSLVRGPYTEAFF
TRBV18	.	TRBJ2-1	.	CASSPEFSEQFF
TRBV7-6	.	TRBJ2-7	TRBD2	CASSPLAGTYEQYF
TRBV19	.	TRBJ2-3	TRBD1	CASRRDRGTDTQYF
TRBV27	few	TRBJ2-7	TRBD2	CATGRQGYEQYF
TRBV6-2/TRBV6-3	.	TRBJ1-5	TRBD1	CASSLSYRGSNQPQHF
TRBV7-7	.	TRBJ2-3	TRBD2	CASSQGLDGDTQYF
TRBV3-1/TRBV3-2	.	TRBJ2-7	TRBD2	CASSQSGRAYEQYF
TRBV6-6	few	TRBJ2-2	.	CASSYADTGELFF
TRBV7-3	.	TRBJ1-5	TRBD1	CASSAQGGQPQHF
TRBV24-1	.	TRBJ2-7	TRBD1	CATSDYTGTGGIYEQYF
TRBV7-9	.	TRBJ1-1	.	CASSSRVGNTEAFF
TRBV28	once	TRBJ2-1	TRBD2	CASQGTTPNEQFF